The rows below give T cell receptor beta chains drawn from one sample of a study of blood T cell repertoires in COVID-19. Using immunoSEQ multiplex PCR, the repertoire was profiled, and TCRdb retains in-frame clones only, with some absent. The sample lists under 200,000 clones; about 84% were seen once. Sequencing input: PBMCs or T cells enriched from blood (not recorded which). Receptors were obtained from a man between 35 and 55 years old with acute COVID-19. Each CDR3 is given with its conserved first and last residue. Fields, in order: clone size, D gene, V gene, J gene, CDR3 DNA, CDR3 protein. The D gene is left open where the match is weak. Size is stated for part of the rows, as once, few or many counts, or as a class when the clone is expanded.

NA,NA,TRBV12-3/TRBV12-4,TRBJ1-2,TGTGCCAGCAGTCCCAACTTCCCCTATGGCTACACCTTC,CASSPNFPYGYTF
NA,NA,TRBV12-5,TRBJ1-5,TGTGCTAGTGGCTGGGAGACGGATCAGCCCCAGCATTTT,CASGWETDQPQHF
NA,NA,TRBV21-1,TRBJ1-5,TGTGCCAGCAACCCCACAAGGGGCTCCCGGCCCCAGCATTTT,CASNPTRGSRPQHF
once,TRBD1,TRBV14,TRBJ2-1,TGTGCCAGCAGCCAAAGCTGGGACAGGAGCTCCTACAATGAGCAGTTCTTC,CASSQSWDRSSYNEQFF
NA,TRBD2,TRBV11-2,TRBJ2-3,TGTGCCAGCAGCCGCGCCAGCGGGAGGGATACGCAGTATTTT,CASSRASGRDTQYF
NA,NA,TRBV27,TRBJ1-1,TGTGCCAGCAGTTCCCCCCGGACAGCGACGAACACTGAAGCTTTCTTT,CASSSPRTATNTEAFF
NA,TRBD2,TRBV11-1,TRBJ2-7,TGTGCCCCCCGCGGGGGTTACGAGCAGTACTTC,CAPRGGYEQYF
few,NA,TRBV5-5,TRBJ2-7,TGTGCCAGCAGCTTGATAGGCAGGGCCTCCTACGAGCAGTACTTC,CASSLIGRASYEQYF
NA,NA,TRBV6-6,TRBJ1-1,TGTGCCAGCAGTTACCTAAACACTGAAGCTTTCTTT,CASSYLNTEAFF
NA,NA,TRBV19,TRBJ1-5,TGTGCCAGCGGGGGGGCGGGAGGCAATCAGCCCCAGCATTTT,CASGGAGGNQPQHF
few,NA,TRBV9,TRBJ2-7,TGTGCCAGCAGCCCACGAACGGCCTACGAGCAGTACTTC,CASSPRTAYEQYF
NA,TRBD2,TRBV27,TRBJ2-1,TGTGCCAGCAAAGGAGGACTAGATCATGGGGAGCAGTTCTTC,CASKGGLDHGEQFF
NA,NA,TRBV28,TRBJ2-3,TGTGCCAGCAGACCCGCAACAGGGAGTTGGGATACGCAGTATTTT,CASRPATGSWDTQYF
NA,NA,TRBV19,TRBJ1-1,TGTGCCAGTAGTATTGGAGGGAGGGGGGCTGAAGCTTTCTTT,CASSIGGRGAEAFF
NA,NA,TRBV4-1,TRBJ1-5,TGCGCCAGCAGCCAATCCGTTAATCAGCCCCAGCATTTT,CASSQSVNQPQHF